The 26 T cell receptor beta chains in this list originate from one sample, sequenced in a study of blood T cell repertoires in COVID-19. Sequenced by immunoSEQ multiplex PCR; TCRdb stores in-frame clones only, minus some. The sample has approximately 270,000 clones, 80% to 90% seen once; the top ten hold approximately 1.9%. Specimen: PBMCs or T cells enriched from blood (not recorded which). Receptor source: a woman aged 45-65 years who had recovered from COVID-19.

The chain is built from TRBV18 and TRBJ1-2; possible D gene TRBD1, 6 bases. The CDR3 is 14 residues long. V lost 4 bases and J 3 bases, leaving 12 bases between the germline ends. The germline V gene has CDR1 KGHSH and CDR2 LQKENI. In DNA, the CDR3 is TGTGCCAGCTCACTCGGACAGTTTGACTATGGCTACACCTTC. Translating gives CASSLGQFDYGYTF.

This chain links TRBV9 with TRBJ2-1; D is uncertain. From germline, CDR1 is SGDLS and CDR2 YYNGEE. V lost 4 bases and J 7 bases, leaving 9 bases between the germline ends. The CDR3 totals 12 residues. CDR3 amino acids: CASSYDWNEQFF. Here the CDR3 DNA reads TGTGCCAGCAGCTACGACTGGAATGAGCAGTTCTTC.

The CDR3 region is CASSIIWQGANRIEQFF. CDR3 DNA: TGTGCCAGTAGTATCATTTGGCAGGGGGCAAACCGGATAGAGCAGTTCTTC. The chain has TRBV19 and TRBJ2-1; 8 nucleotides agree with TRBD1. CDR1 and CDR2 from the germline V gene are LNHDA and SQIVND (reference sequence). There are 17 residues in the CDR3. V was clipped by 3 bases and J by 10 bases; unmatched bases: 17.

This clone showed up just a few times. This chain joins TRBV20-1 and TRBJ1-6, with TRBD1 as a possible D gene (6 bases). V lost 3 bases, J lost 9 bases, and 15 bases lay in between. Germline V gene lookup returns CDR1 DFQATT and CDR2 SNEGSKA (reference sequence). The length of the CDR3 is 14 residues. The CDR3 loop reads CSASRGSGSSPLHF. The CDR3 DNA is TGCAGTGCTAGTAGGGGGTCCGGATCTTCACCCCTCCACTTT.

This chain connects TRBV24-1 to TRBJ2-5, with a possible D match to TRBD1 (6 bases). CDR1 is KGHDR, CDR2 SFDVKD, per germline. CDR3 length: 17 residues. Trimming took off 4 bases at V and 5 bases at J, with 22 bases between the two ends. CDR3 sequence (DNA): TGTGCCACCAGTGACTCCGGGACAAATAGTTTCGCGGAGACCCAGTACTTC. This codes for CATSDSGTNSFAETQYF.

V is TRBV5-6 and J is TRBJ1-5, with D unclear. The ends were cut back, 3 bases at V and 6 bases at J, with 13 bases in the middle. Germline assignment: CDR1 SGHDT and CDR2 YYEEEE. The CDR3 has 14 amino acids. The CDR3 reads CASSSSGNRQPQHF. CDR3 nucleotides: TGTGCCAGCAGCTCCTCGGGGAATCGTCAGCCCCAGCATTTT. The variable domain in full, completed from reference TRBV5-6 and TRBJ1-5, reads DAGVTQSPTHLIKTRGQQVTLRCSPKSGHDTVSWYQQALGQGPQFIFQYYEEEERQRGNFPDRFSGHQFPNYSSELNVNALLLGDSALYLCASSSSGNRQPQHFGDGTRLSIL.

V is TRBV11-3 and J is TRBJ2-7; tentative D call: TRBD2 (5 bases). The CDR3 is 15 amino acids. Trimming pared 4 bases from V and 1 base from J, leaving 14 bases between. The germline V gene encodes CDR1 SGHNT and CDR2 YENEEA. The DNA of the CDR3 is TGTGCCAGCAGCTGGGGAGCGGAACCTTCCTACGAGCAGTACTTC. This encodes CASSWGAEPSYEQYF.

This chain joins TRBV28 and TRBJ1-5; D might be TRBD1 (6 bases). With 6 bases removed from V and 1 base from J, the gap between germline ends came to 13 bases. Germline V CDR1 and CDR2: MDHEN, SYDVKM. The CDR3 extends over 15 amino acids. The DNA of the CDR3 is TGTGCCAGCAGGAGCAGGGGTACAAGCAATCAGCCCCAGCATTTT. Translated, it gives CASRSRGTSNQPQHF.

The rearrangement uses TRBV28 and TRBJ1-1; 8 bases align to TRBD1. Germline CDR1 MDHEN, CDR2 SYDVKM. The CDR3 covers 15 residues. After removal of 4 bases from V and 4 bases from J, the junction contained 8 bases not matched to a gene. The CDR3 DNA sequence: TGTGCCAGCAGTTCAAACGGACAGGGACGCACTGAAGCTTTCTTT. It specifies CASSSNGQGRTEAFF. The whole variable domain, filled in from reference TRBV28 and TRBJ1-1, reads DVKVTQSSRYLVKRTGEKVFLECVQDMDHENMFWYRQDPGLGLRLIYFSYDVKMKEKGDIPEGYSVSREKKERFSLILESASTNQTSMYLCASSSNGQGRTEAFFGQGTRLTVV.

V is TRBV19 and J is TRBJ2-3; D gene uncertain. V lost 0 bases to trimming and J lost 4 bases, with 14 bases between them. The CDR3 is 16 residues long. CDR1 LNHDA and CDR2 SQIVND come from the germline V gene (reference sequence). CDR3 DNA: TGTGCCAGTAGTATAGACGGTTCCCTGGTGGCAGATACGCAGTATTTT. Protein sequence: CASSIDGSLVADTQYF.

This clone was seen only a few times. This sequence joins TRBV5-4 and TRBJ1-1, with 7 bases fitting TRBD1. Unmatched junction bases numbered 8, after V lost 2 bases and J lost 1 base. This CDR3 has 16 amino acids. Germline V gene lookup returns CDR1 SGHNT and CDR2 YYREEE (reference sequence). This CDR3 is CASSLSRGRANTEAFF. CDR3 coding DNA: TGTGCCAGCAGCTTAAGTAGGGGGCGGGCGAACACTGAAGCTTTCTTT.

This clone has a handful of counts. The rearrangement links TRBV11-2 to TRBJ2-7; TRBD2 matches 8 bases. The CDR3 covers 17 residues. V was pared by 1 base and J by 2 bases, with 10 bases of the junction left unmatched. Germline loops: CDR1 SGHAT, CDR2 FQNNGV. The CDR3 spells CASSLGGLGVMAYEQYF. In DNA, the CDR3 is TGTGCCAGCAGCTTAGGGGGACTAGGGGTGATGGCCTACGAGCAGTACTTC.

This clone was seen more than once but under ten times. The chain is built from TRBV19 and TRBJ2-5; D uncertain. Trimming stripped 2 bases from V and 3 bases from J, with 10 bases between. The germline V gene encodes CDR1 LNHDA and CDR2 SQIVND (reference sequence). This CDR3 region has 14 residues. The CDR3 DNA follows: TGTGCCAGTAGTATATCTGGTTCGGAAGAGACCCAGTACTTC. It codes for CASSISGSEETQYF.

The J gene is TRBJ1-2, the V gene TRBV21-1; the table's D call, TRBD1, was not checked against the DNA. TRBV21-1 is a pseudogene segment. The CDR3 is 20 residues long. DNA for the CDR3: TGTGCCAGCAGCAAAGCGCTTTTCAGGGGGGAGATCGGCGCTAACTATGGCTACACCTTC. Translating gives CASSKALFRGEIGANYGYTF.

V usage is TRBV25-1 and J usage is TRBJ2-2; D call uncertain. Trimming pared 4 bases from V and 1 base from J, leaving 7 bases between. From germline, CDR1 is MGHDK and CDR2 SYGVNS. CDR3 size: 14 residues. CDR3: CASSGRGNTGELFF. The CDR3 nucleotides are TGTGCCAGCAGTGGACGAGGGAACACCGGGGAGCTGTTTTTT.

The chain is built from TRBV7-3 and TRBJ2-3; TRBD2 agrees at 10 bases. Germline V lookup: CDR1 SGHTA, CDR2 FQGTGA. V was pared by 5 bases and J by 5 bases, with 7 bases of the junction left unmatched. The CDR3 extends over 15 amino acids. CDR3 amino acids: CASSLIAGGRDTQYF. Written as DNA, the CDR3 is TGTGCCAGCAGCCTTATAGCGGGAGGAAGAGATACGCAGTATTTT.

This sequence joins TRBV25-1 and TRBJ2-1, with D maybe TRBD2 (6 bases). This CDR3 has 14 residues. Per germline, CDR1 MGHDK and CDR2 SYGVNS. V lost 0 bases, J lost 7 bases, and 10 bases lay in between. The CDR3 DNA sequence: TGTGCCAGCAGTGAATATATTGGAGGGAATGAGCAGTTCTTC. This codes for CASSEYIGGNEQFF. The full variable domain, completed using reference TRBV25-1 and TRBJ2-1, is EADIYQTPRYLVIGTGKKITLECSQTMGHDKMYWYQQDPGMELHLIHYSYGVNSTEKGDLSSESTVSRIRTEHFPLTLESARPSHTSQYLCASSEYIGGNEQFFGPGTRLTVL.

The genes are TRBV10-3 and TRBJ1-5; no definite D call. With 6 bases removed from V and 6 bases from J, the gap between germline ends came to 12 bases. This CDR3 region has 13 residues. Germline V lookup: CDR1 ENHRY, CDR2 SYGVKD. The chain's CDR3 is CAIREAVGQPQHF. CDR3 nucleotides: TGTGCCATCAGGGAAGCGGTGGGTCAGCCCCAGCATTTT.

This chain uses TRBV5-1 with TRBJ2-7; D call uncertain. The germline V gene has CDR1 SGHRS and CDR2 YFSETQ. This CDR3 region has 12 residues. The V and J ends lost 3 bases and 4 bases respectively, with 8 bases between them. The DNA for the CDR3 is TGCGCCAGCAGCTCCGTAATGTACGAGCAGTACTTC. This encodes CASSSVMYEQYF.

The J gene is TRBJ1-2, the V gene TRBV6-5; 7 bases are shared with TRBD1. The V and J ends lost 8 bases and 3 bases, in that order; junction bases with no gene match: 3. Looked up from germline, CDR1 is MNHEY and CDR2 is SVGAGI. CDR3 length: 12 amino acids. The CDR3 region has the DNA TGTGCCAGCCTAGGGGGCGACTATGGCTACACCTTC. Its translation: CASLGGDYGYTF.

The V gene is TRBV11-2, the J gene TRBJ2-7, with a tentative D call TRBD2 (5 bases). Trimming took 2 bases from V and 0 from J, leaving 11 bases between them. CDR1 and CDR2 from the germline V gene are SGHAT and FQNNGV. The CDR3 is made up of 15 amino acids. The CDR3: CASSLRAGLSYEQYF. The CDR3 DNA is TGTGCCAGCAGCTTAAGGGCGGGTCTCTCCTACGAGCAGTACTTC.

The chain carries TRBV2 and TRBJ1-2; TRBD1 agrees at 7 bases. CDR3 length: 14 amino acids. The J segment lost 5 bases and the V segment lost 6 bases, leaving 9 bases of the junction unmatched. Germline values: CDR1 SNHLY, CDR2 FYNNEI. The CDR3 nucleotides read TGTGCCAGCAGGCCCGGACAGGACGGATATGGCTACACCTTC. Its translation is CASRPGQDGYGYTF. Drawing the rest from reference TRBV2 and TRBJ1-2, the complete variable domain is EPEVTQTPSHQVTQMGQEVILRCVPISNHLYFYWYRQILGQKVEFLVSFYNNEISEKSEIFDDQFSVERPDGSNFTLKIRSTKLEDSAMYFCASRPGQDGYGYTFGSGTRLTVV.

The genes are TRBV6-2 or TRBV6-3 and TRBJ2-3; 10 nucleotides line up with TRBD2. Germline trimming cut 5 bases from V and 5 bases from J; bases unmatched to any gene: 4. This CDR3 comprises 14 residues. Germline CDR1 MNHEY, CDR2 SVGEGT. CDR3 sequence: CASSPRLAGDTQYF. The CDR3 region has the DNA TGTGCCAGCAGTCCCAGACTAGCGGGAGATACGCAGTATTTT.

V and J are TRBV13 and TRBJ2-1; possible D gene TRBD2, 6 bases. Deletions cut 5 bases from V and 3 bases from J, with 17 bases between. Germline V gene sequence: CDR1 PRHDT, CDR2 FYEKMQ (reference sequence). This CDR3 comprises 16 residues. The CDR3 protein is CASSLRAGGFYNEQFF. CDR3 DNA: TGTGCCAGCAGCCTTCGTGCTGGAGGGTTCTACAATGAGCAGTTCTTC.

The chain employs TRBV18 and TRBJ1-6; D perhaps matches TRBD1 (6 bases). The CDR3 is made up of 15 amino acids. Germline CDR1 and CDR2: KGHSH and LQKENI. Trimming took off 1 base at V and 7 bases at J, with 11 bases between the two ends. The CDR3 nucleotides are TGTGCCAGCTCACCACTAAACAGGGAGAATTCACCCCTCCACTTT. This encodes CASSPLNRENSPLHF.

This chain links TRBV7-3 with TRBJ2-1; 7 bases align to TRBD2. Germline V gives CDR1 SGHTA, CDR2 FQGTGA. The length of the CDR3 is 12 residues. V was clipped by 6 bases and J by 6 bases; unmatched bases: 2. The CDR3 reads CASSTGGNEQFF. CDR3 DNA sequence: TGTGCCAGCAGTACGGGGGGCAATGAGCAGTTCTTC.